This TCR beta chain was observed in a study of beta chain features in type 1 diabetes. Across the whole study: The study examined 90 million to 130 million sorted cells across all samples.

Sorted cells reached over 98% purity in every population. There are 18 residues in the CDR3. CDR1 LNHDA and CDR2 SQIVND come from the germline V gene (reference sequence). V lost 5 bases to trimming and J lost 1 base; unmatched junction nucleotides: 12. Of the isolated RNA, all was reverse transcribed, and so the sequenced material was expressed TCRB transcripts. TCRdb keeps only in-frame clones here, not all; method: immunoSEQ multiplex PCR. The table records roughly 28,000 clones, roughly three fifths of them present only once. This clone was observed a handful of times. Its antigen is undetermined. General observations from the study: Compared to healthy donors, patients appeared to have naive, central memory and Treg TCRB repertoires that were more alike. Researchers cautioned that cDNA sequencing could over-represent cells with high TCR expression. Patients with Type 1 diabetes showed moderately but significantly shorter TCRB CDR3s in all four CD4+ subsets.

The TCR was taken from a woman under 30 with type 1 diabetes. The specimen was Tregs from blood. The gene calls are TRBV19 and TRBJ2-4; 9 bases are shared with TRBD2. CDR3 nucleotides: TGTGCCAGTAGTCCAGGTCGGGGCGGGAGGGCCGCCAAAAACATTCAGTACTTC. Residues: CASSPGRGGRAAKNIQYF.